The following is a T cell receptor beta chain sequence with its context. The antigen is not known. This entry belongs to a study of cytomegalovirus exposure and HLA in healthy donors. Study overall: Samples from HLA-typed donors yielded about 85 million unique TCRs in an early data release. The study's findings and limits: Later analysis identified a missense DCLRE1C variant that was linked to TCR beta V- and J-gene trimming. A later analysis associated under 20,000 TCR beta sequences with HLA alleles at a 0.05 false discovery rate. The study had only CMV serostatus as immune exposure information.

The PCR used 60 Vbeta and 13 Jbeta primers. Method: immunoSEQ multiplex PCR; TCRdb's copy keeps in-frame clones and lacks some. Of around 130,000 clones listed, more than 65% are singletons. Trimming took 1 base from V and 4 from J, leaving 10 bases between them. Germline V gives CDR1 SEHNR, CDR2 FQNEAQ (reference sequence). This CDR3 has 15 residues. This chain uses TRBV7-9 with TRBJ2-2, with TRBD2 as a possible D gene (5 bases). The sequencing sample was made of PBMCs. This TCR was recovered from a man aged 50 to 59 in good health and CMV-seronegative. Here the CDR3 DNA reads TGTGCCAGCAGCTTAGGGACTTTACCCACCGGGGAGCTGTTTTTT. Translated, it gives CASSLGTLPTGELFF.